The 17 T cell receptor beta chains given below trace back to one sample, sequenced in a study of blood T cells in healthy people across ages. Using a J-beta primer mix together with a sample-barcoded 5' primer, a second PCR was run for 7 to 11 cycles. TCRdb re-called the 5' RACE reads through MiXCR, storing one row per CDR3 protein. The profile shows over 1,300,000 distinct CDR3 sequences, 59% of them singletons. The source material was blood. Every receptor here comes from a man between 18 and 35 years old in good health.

This chain's CDR3 is CASSSWEFDEQFF. CDR3 DNA sequence: TGTGCCAGCTCGTCTTGGGAATTCGATGAGCAGTTCTTC. The chain couples TRBV27 to TRBJ2-1; D ambiguous. V was pared by 8 bases and J by 8 bases, with 16 bases between. Per the germline V gene, CDR1 is MNHEY and CDR2 is SMNVEV (reference sequence). This CDR3 spans 13 amino acids.

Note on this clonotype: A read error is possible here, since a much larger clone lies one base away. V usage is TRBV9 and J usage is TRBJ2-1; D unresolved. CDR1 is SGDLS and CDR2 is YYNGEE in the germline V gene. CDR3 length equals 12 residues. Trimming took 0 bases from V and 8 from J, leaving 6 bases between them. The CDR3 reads CASSVGYDEQFF. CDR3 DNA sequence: TGTGCCAGCAGCGTAGGTTACGATGAGCAGTTCTTC.

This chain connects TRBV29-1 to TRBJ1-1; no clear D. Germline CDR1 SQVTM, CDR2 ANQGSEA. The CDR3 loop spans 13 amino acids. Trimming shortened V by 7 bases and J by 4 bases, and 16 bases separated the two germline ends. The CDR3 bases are TGCAGCGCTCAGGTGCCCTCGGGCACTGAAGCTTTCTTT. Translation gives CSAQVPSGTEAFF.

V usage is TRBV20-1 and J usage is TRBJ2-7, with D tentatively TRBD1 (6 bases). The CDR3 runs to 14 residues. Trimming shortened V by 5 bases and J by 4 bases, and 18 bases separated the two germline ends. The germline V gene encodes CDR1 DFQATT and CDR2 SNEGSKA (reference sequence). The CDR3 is CSAQRTGMIYEQYF. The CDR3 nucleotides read TGCAGTGCTCAGCGTACAGGGATGATATACGAGCAGTACTTC.

CDR3 residues: CASSLTWMDRRITEAFF. In DNA form, the CDR3 reads TGTGCCAGCAGCTTAACCTGGATGGACAGGAGAATCACTGAAGCTTTCTTT. The V gene is TRBV7-8, the J gene TRBJ1-1; 7 bases map to TRBD1. V trimming: 2 bases; J trimming: 4 bases; junction bases outside the gene matches: 13. Germline V gives CDR1 SGHVS, CDR2 FQNEAQ. The CDR3 runs 17 residues.

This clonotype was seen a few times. The CDR3 DNA reads TGCAGCGGAGAAGGTCTCCGGGATGAGCAGTTCTTC. Protein: CSGEGLRDEQFF. The chain carries TRBV29-1 and TRBJ2-1; D not certain. This CDR3 region has 12 residues. Per germline, CDR1 SQVTM and CDR2 ANQGSEA. Trimming pared 7 bases from V and 8 bases from J, leaving 15 bases between.

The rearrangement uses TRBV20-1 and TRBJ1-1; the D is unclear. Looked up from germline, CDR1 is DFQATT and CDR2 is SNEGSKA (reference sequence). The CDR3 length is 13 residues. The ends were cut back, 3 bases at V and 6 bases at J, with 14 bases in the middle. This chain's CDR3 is CSARALVWSEAFF. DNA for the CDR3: TGCAGTGCTAGGGCCCTAGTGTGGTCTGAAGCTTTCTTT.

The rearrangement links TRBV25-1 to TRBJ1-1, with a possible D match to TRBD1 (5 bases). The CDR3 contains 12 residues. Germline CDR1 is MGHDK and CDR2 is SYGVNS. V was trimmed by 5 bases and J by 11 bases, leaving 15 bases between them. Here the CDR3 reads CASSRDDFNAFF. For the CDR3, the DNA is TGTGCCAGCAGTCGGGACGATTTTAATGCTTTCTTT.

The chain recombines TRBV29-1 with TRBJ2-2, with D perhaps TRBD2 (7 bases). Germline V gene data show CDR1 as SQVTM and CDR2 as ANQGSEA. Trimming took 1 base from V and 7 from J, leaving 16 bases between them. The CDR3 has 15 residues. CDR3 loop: CSVEAGRGHNGELFF. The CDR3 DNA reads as TGCAGCGTTGAAGCAGGGCGGGGGCATAACGGGGAGCTGTTTTTT.

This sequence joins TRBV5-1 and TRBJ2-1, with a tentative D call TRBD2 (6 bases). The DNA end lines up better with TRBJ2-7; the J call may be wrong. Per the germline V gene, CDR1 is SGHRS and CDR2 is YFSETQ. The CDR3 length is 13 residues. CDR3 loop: CASSYGTPGEQYF. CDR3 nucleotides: TGCGCCAGCAGCTACGGGACTCCCGGCGAGCAGTACTTC.

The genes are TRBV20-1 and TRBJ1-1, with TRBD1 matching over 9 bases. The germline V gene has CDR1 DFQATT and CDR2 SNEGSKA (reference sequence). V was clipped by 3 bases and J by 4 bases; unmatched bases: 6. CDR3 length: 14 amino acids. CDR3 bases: TGCAGTGCTAGGACCGACAGGGGGACCACTGAAGCTTTCTTT. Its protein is CSARTDRGTTEAFF.

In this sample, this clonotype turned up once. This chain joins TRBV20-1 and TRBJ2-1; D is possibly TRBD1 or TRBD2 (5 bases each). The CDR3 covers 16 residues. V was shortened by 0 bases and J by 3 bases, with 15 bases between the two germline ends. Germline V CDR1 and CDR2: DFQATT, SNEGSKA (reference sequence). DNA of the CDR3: TGCAGTGCTAGAGATGTGGGACGAGCGGACTACAATGAGCAGTTCTTC. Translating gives CSARDVGRADYNEQFF.

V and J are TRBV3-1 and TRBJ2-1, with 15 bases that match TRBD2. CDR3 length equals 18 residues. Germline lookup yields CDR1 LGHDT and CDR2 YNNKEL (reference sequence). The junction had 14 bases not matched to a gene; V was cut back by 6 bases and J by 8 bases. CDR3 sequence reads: CASSPGTSGGTNLHEQFF. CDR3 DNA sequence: TGTGCCAGCAGTCCTGGGACTAGCGGGGGGACAAACCTCCATGAGCAGTTCTTC.

CDR3 bases: TGCGCCAGCAGCTTCGGACCCTCTACCCAAAATGAGCAGTTCTTC. Encoded protein: CASSFGPSTQNEQFF. The chain is built from TRBV5-1 and TRBJ2-1; D is undetermined. V was trimmed by 2 bases and J by 7 bases, leaving 16 bases between them. Germline CDR1 reads SGHRS; CDR2 reads YFSETQ. CDR3 length: 15 amino acids.

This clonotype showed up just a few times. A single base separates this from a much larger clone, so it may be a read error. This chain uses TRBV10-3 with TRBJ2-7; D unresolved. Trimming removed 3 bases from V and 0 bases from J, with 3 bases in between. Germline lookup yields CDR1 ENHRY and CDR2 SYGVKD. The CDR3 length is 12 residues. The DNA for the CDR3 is TGTGCCATCAGTGACAGCTCCTACGAGCAGTACTTC. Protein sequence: CAISDSSYEQYF.

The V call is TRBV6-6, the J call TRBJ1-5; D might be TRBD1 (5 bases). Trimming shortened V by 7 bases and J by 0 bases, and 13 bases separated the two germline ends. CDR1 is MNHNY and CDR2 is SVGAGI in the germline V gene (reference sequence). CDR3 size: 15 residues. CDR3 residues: CASKSERGSNQPQHF. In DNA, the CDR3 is TGTGCCAGCAAATCCGAGAGGGGTAGCAATCAGCCCCAGCATTTT.

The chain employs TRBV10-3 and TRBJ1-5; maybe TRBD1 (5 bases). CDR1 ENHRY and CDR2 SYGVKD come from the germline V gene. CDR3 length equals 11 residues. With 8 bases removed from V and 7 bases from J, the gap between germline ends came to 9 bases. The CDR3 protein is CAIGRDQPQHF. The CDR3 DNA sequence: TGTGCCATCGGCAGGGACCAGCCCCAGCATTTT.